This T cell receptor beta chain was recovered during a study of siplizumab effects on memory and regulatory T cells. Germline CDR1 reads SEHNR; CDR2 reads FQNEAQ (reference sequence). V lost 1 base to trimming and J lost 13 bases; unmatched junction nucleotides: 9. This CDR3 contains 14 residues. Sequenced by immunoSEQ multiplex PCR; TCRdb stores in-frame clones only, minus some. The sample lists around 61,000 clones, over 95% occurring once. Sequencing used naive CD8+ T cells sorted from blood. The gene calls are TRBV7-9 and TRBJ2-1; 8 bases match TRBD1. The TCR was taken from a human donor in good health. The CDR3 DNA sequence: TGTGCCAGCAGCTTAGGGACAGGGCGCCTTGGACAGTTCTTC. Translated, it gives CASSLGTGRLGQFF.